These 23 T cell receptor beta chains were all obtained from the same sample, sequenced in a study of blood T cell repertoires in COVID-19. The data were produced by immunoSEQ multiplex PCR, yet TCRdb's version contains in-frame clones alone and is incomplete. The sample carries about 340,000 clones, about 89% recorded once. The sample taken for sequencing was peripheral blood. Receptors were obtained from a woman aged 45-65 years with COVID-19, enrolled during active disease.

The chain is built from TRBV6-1 and TRBJ1-6, with D perhaps matching TRBD1 (6 bases). CDR3 length equals 17 residues. V was trimmed by 6 bases and J by 6 bases, leaving 21 bases between them. Germline lookup yields CDR1 MNHNS and CDR2 SASEGT. The CDR3 bases are TGTGCCAGCAGGGAATCCTTGGGACACTATGTTAATTCACCCCTCCACTTT. Protein sequence: CASRESLGHYVNSPLHF.

The CDR3 protein is CASSTGQEAFF. The CDR3 bases are TGTGCCAGCTCAACTGGACAGGAAGCTTTCTTT. The chain has TRBV18 and TRBJ1-1; TRBD1 might be the D (6 bases). Deletions cut 5 bases from V and 8 bases from J, with 9 bases between. Germline values: CDR1 KGHSH, CDR2 LQKENI. The CDR3 length is 11 residues.

This clone was seen once. The rearrangement links TRBV7-9 to TRBJ2-5; a possible D gene is TRBD1 (5 bases). Germline V gene sequence: CDR1 SEHNR, CDR2 FQNEAQ (reference sequence). CDR3 length: 13 amino acids. V lost 3 bases and J 5 bases, leaving 10 bases between the germline ends. CDR3 bases: TGTGCCAGCAGCTTTCCAGGGTGGGAGACCCAGTACTTC. Its protein product is CASSFPGWETQYF.

The sample holds one count of this clone. The V gene is TRBV12-3 or TRBV12-4, the J gene TRBJ1-4; a possible D gene is TRBD1 (5 bases). V lost 5 bases and J 8 bases, leaving 12 bases between the germline ends. The CDR3 covers 13 residues. CDR3 amino acids: CASSPSGGEKLFF. The DNA for the CDR3 is TGTGCCAGCAGTCCCTCGGGGGGAGAAAAACTGTTTTTT.

This clone was found once. This rearrangement joins TRBV11-3 to TRBJ2-5; 7 bases map to TRBD1. CDR1 is SGHNT and CDR2 is YENEEA in the germline V gene. V was pared by 4 bases and J by 3 bases, with 2 bases of the junction left unmatched. This CDR3 spans 13 amino acids. The CDR3 nucleotides are TGTGCCAGCAGCTGGACAGGCGAAGAGACCCAGTACTTC. It encodes CASSWTGEETQYF.

CDR3 DNA sequence: TGTGCCAGCAGCTATCTCGGACAGGGACTGTGGGAGCAGTACTTC. Translated, it gives CASSYLGQGLWEQYF. This chain uses TRBV5-6 with TRBJ2-7, with 8 positions matching TRBD1. V lost 3 bases to trimming and J lost 7 bases; unmatched junction nucleotides: 12. Germline loops: CDR1 SGHDT, CDR2 YYEEEE. The length of the CDR3 is 15 residues.

The V gene is TRBV9, the J gene TRBJ2-3; D is possibly TRBD1 (5 bases). CDR1 is SGDLS and CDR2 is YYNGEE in the germline V gene. The length of the CDR3 is 17 residues. Trimming cost V 0 bases and J 0 bases, with 14 bases left between them. The CDR3, as DNA: TGTGCCAGCAGCGTAGTATCAGGGTTCACTAGCACAGATACGCAGTATTTT. Translation: CASSVVSGFTSTDTQYF.

This chain joins TRBV7-9 and TRBJ2-3; 12 bases line up with TRBD2. Trimming cost V 2 bases and J 4 bases; bases outside gene matches: 4. Germline CDR1 is SEHNR and CDR2 is FQNEAQ (reference sequence). The CDR3 length is 16 residues. The CDR3 loop reads CASSLLASGRADTQYF. The CDR3 DNA reads TGTGCCAGCAGCTTATTAGCTAGCGGGAGGGCAGATACGCAGTATTTT.

This clone was found once. The chain couples TRBV5-1 to TRBJ2-3, with 8 bases matching TRBD1. Germline CDR1 reads SGHRS; CDR2 reads YFSETQ. V gave up 5 bases and J gave up 5 bases; unmatched junction bases: 1. The CDR3 contains 12 residues. CDR3 DNA sequence: TGCGCCAGCAGACAGGGGGTAGATACGCAGTATTTT. Its protein product is CASRQGVDTQYF.

This clone has more than one count but fewer than ten. The chain has TRBV6-4 and TRBJ2-7; 8 positions agree with TRBD2. Germline V lookup: CDR1 MRHNA, CDR2 SNTAGT. V lost 6 bases to trimming and J lost 0 bases; unmatched junction nucleotides: 13. The CDR3 runs 17 residues. As DNA, the CDR3 is TGTGCCAGCAGCGGAGGGGGACTAGTCATATCCTCCTACGAGCAGTACTTC. This encodes CASSGGGLVISSYEQYF.

The J gene is TRBJ2-1, the V gene TRBV14; possible D gene TRBD2, 6 bases. The CDR3 covers 15 residues. Deletions cut 4 bases from V and 0 bases from J, with 10 bases between. Germline V gene lookup returns CDR1 SGHDN and CDR2 FVKESK. The CDR3 coding sequence is TGTGCCAGCAGCCCCCGACTAGGCTCCTACAATGAGCAGTTCTTC. It is translated as CASSPRLGSYNEQFF.

The chain links TRBV10-1 to TRBJ2-2, with 7 nucleotides matching TRBD1. The CDR3 has 13 residues. CDR1 is WNHNN, CDR2 SYGVQD, per germline (reference sequence). J lost 1 base, V lost 10 bases, and 3 bases had no gene match. Here the CDR3 DNA reads TGCGCCACCGGGGACAGGAACACCGGGGAGCTGTTTTTT. Residues: CATGDRNTGELFF.

The chain employs TRBV5-6 and TRBJ2-5; D is perhaps TRBD2 (5 bases). Trimming cost V 4 bases and J 6 bases, with 22 bases left between them. The CDR3 runs 16 residues. Per the germline V gene, CDR1 is SGHDT and CDR2 is YYEEEE. CDR3 sequence (DNA): TGTGCCAGCAGCCCCGAACGGGATAAGTACAAGAAGACCCAGTACTTC. It specifies CASSPERDKYKKTQYF.

Remarks on this clone: At the DNA level, this CDR3 is encoded by other sequences in the same sample as well. The genes are TRBV5-4 and TRBJ2-5; a weak D match, TRBD2 (5 bases). V was clipped by 1 base and J by 2 bases, with 6 bases between them. The CDR3 is made up of 13 amino acids. The germline gives CDR1 SGHNT, CDR2 YYREEE (reference sequence). CDR3 nucleotides: TGTGCCAGCAGCTTGAGAGGGCAAGAGACCCAGTACTTC. The encoded protein is CASSLRGQETQYF.

The chain joins TRBV7-2 to TRBJ1-6; D is perhaps TRBD1 (5 bases). The CDR3 covers 14 residues. V was shortened by 1 base and J by 8 bases, with 9 bases between the two germline ends. Per germline, CDR1 SGHTA and CDR2 FQGNSA. Here the CDR3 DNA reads TGTGCCAGCAGCTTAGACCTCAGGGATTCACCCCTCCACTTT. It is translated as CASSLDLRDSPLHF.

The chain links TRBV30 to TRBJ2-1; D is unclear. The CDR3 has 13 amino acids. Trimming left V 5 bases short and J 9 bases short, with 17 bases between. Germline values: CDR1 GTSNPN, CDR2 SVGIG (reference sequence). The CDR3 protein is CAWSTGGHGEQFF. For the CDR3, the DNA is TGTGCCTGGTCCACCGGTGGTCACGGTGAGCAGTTCTTC.

This chain links TRBV9 with TRBJ1-2, with D tentatively TRBD1 (6 bases). The length of the CDR3 is 15 residues. The V gene lost 4 bases and the J gene lost 3 bases, with 16 bases spanning the gap. Germline-derived CDR1 and CDR2 are SGDLS and YYNGEE. The DNA for the CDR3 is TGTGCCAGCAGCTACGATGGGGGGGCCGACTATGGCTACACCTTC. Protein: CASSYDGGADYGYTF.

The chain uses TRBV15 and TRBJ1-2; D is perhaps TRBD1 (6 bases). This CDR3 has 16 amino acids. Trimming cost V 3 bases and J 1 base, with 15 bases left between them. The germline V gene encodes CDR1 LNHNV and CDR2 YYDKDF (reference sequence). DNA for the CDR3: TGTGCCACCAGCAGGGCAGGGGCAGGGGTTAACTATGGCTACACCTTC. Translating gives CATSRAGAGVNYGYTF.

V gene TRBV3-1 (or the pseudogene TRBV3-2) combines with J gene TRBJ2-1, with TRBD2 identical over 12 bases. This CDR3 spans 14 amino acids. The V and J ends lost 3 bases and 10 bases, in that order; junction bases with no gene match: 4. Germline CDR1 and CDR2: LGHDT and YNNKEL (reference sequence). As DNA, the CDR3 is TGTGCCAGCAGCCAGCACGGACTAGCGGGAGAGCAGTTCTTC. Its protein product is CASSQHGLAGEQFF.

The rearrangement joins TRBV5-1 to TRBJ2-5; the match to TRBD2 covers 10 bases. The germline V gene encodes CDR1 SGHRS and CDR2 YFSETQ. V shed 6 bases, J shed 1 base, and the junction held 9 bases outside the gene matches. The CDR3 is 16 residues long. For the CDR3, the DNA is TGCGCCAGCAACCCTCGACTAGCGGGCACCCAAGAGACCCAGTACTTC. Translated: CASNPRLAGTQETQYF.

V is TRBV3-1 (or the pseudogene TRBV3-2) and J is TRBJ1-1; weak D call: TRBD1 (5 bases). Germline V gives CDR1 LGHDT, CDR2 YNNKEL (reference sequence). Between the trimmed V and J ends, which lost 4 bases and 3 bases, there was a span of 15 bases. The length of the CDR3 is 15 residues. The DNA of the CDR3 is TGTGCCAGCAGCCCGGCTCCAGGACAATACACTGAAGCTTTCTTT. This codes for CASSPAPGQYTEAFF.

The chain is built from TRBV30 and TRBJ1-2; TRBD1 matches at 8 bases. V lost 4 bases to trimming and J lost 1 base; unmatched junction nucleotides: 5. Germline loops: CDR1 GTSNPN, CDR2 SVGIG (reference sequence). CDR3 length: 14 residues. CDR3 protein: CAWIPGTGNYGYTF. CDR3 nucleotides: TGTGCCTGGATCCCCGGGACAGGTAACTATGGCTACACCTTC.

The rearrangement links TRBV13 to TRBJ2-2, with unresolved D. From germline, CDR1 is PRHDT and CDR2 FYEKMQ (reference sequence). The CDR3 has 13 residues. The V end was cut by 4 bases, the J end by 1 base, with 4 bases between. The CDR3 DNA is TGTGCCAGCAGCTCCAGGAACACCGGGGAGCTGTTTTTT. The encoded protein is CASSSRNTGELFF.